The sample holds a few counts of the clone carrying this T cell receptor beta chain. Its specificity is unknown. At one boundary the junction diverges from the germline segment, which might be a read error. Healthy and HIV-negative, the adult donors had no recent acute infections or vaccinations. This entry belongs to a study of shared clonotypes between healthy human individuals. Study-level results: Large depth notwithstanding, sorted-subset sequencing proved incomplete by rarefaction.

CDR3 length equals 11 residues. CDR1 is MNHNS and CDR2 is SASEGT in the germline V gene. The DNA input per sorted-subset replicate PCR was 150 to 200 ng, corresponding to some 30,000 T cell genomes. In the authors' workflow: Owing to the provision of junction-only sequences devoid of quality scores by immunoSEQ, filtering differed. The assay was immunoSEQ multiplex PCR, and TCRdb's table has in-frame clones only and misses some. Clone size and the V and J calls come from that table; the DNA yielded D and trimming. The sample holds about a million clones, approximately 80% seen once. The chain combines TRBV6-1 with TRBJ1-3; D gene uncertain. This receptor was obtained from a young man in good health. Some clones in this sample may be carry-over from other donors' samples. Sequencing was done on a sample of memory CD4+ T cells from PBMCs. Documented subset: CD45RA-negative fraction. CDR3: CASSELTVITF. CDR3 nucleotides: TGTGCCAGCAGTGAACTGACTGTAATCACGTTT.